These 10 T cell receptor beta chains share one sample of origin, sequenced in a study of memory CD4+ T cells and cytomegalovirus serostatus. The sort gate was single viable CD3+CD4+CD8-CD45RO+ cells for memory CD4+ T cells. Method: immunoSEQ multiplex PCR; TCRdb's copy keeps in-frame clones and lacks some. The table has under 40,000 clones, around 80% seen once. The source material was memory CD4+ T cells from blood. All receptors derive from an adult in good health and CMV-seropositive.

Written as DNA, the CDR3 is TGTGCCAGCAGCGTCCGAATCGGAAACACCATATATTTT. Protein product: CASSVRIGNTIYF. The chain couples TRBV9 to TRBJ1-3; D not resolved. CDR1 is SGDLS, CDR2 YYNGEE, per germline. CDR3 length equals 13 residues. V dropped 2 bases and J dropped 4 bases, with 7 bases sitting between them.

V and J are TRBV7-2 and TRBJ1-2, with TRBD1 as a possible D gene (5 bases). Per the germline V gene, CDR1 is SGHTA and CDR2 is FQGNSA. Trimming cost V 5 bases and J 0 bases, with 13 bases left between them. CDR3 length equals 15 residues. The CDR3 DNA reads as TGTGCCAGCAGCCCACGGACGGGGGCTAACTATGGCTACACCTTC. Residues: CASSPRTGANYGYTF.

This chain joins TRBV11-2 and TRBJ2-2, with TRBD2 identical over 10 bases. Unmatched junction bases numbered 6, after V lost 5 bases and J lost 6 bases. The CDR3 has 15 amino acids. From germline, CDR1 is SGHAT and CDR2 FQNNGV. The CDR3 DNA is TGTGCCAGCAGCCCCCTAGCGGGAGTGGCCGGGGAGCTGTTTTTT. Protein product: CASSPLAGVAGELFF.

This rearrangement joins TRBV18 to TRBJ2-1; D may be TRBD2 (6 bases). Looked up from germline, CDR1 is KGHSH and CDR2 is LQKENI. V was shortened by 4 bases and J by 6 bases, with 22 bases between the two germline ends. The CDR3 contains 17 residues. The CDR3 coding sequence is TGTGCCAGCTCACGGAATCCGGGACTCCCTTTTCTCAATGAGCAGTTCTTC. This translates into CASSRNPGLPFLNEQFF. The variable domain in full, with the rest retrieved from reference TRBV18 and TRBJ2-1, is NAGVMQNPRHLVRRRGQEARLRCSPMKGHSHVYWYRQLPEEGLKFMVYLQKENIIDESGMPKERFSAEFPKEGPSILRIQQVVRGDSAAYFCASSRNPGLPFLNEQFFGPGTRLTVL.

Here the CDR3 DNA reads TGTGCCAGCAGCCAAAGGTCAGGGGGCGAAGAGACCCAGTACTTC. Protein product: CASSQRSGGEETQYF. The chain carries TRBV11-1 and TRBJ2-5, with TRBD1 matching over 8 bases. Germline CDR1 and CDR2: SGHAT and FQDESV (reference sequence). This CDR3 is built from 15 residues. V gave up 5 bases and J gave up 3 bases; unmatched junction bases: 8.

The chain is built from TRBV5-8 and TRBJ2-3, with 14 bases that match TRBD2. After removal of 2 bases from V and 3 bases from J, the junction contained 2 bases not matched to a gene. This CDR3 comprises 16 residues. CDR1 is SGHTS, CDR2 YDEGEE, per germline. DNA of the CDR3: TGTGCCAGCAGCTTAGGGACTAGCGGGAGAACAGATACGCAGTATTTT. Its translation: CASSLGTSGRTDTQYF.

By share of the sample, this clone is medium-sized. The V call is TRBV5-5, the J call TRBJ2-1; D gene uncertain. Germline CDR1 and CDR2: SGHKS and YYEKEE (reference sequence). Trimming pared 0 bases from V and 12 bases from J, leaving 7 bases between. The CDR3 is 11 residues long. In DNA, the CDR3 is TGTGCCAGCAGCTTGGACGGGCCGCAGTTCTTC. Translating it yields CASSLDGPQFF.

The chain links TRBV6-5 to TRBJ1-5, with TRBD1 matching 8 bases. The CDR3 consists of 16 residues. V lost 2 bases and J lost 0; bases outside the gene matches: 3. Germline V gene lookup returns CDR1 MNHEY and CDR2 SVGAGI. Written as DNA, the CDR3 is TGTGCCAGCAGTTACAGCAGGGGGCATAGCAATCAGCCCCAGCATTTT. Protein sequence: CASSYSRGHSNQPQHF.

The chain couples TRBV9 to TRBJ1-1, with D unresolved. Germline V gene lookup returns CDR1 SGDLS and CDR2 YYNGEE. The CDR3 covers 16 residues. Trimming stripped 2 bases from V and 0 bases from J, with 14 bases between. The CDR3 region is CASSVLSSAMNTEAFF. In DNA form, the CDR3 reads TGTGCCAGCAGCGTCCTCTCCAGCGCAATGAACACTGAAGCTTTCTTT. Using reference TRBV9 and TRBJ1-1 for the parts outside the CDR3, the full variable domain is DSGVTQTPKHLITATGQRVTLRCSPRSGDLSVYWYQQSLDQGLQFLIQYYNGEERAKGNILERFSAQQFPDLHSELNLSSLELGDSALYFCASSVLSSAMNTEAFFGQGTRLTVV.

The J gene is TRBJ2-4, the V gene TRBV5-4; D perhaps matches TRBD2 (6 bases). This CDR3 has 18 residues. Germline CDR1 is SGHNT and CDR2 is YYREEE (reference sequence). Deletions cut 0 bases from V and 1 base from J, with 17 bases between. CDR3: CASSLGDWRGRAKNIQYF. CDR3 sequence (DNA): TGTGCCAGCAGCTTGGGGGACTGGAGGGGTAGGGCCAAAAACATTCAGTACTTC. The full variable domain, completed using reference TRBV5-4 and TRBJ2-4, is ETGVTQSPTHLIKTRGQQVTLRCSSQSGHNTVSWYQQALGQGPQFIFQYYREEENGRGNFPPRFSGLQFPNYSSELNVNALELDDSALYLCASSLGDWRGRAKNIQYFGAGTRLSVL.